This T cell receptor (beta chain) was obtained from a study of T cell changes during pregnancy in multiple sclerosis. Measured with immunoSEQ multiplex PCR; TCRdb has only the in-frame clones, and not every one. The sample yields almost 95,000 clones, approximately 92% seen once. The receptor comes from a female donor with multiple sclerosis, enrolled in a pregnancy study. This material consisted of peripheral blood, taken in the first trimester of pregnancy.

Written as DNA, the CDR3 is TGTGCCAGCAGTCTCTCCCGTGGGGGGAAACTGTTTTTT. Amino acids: CASSLSRGGKLFF. The chain links TRBV6-5 to TRBJ1-4; D is possibly TRBD1 (5 bases). The CDR3 runs 13 residues. Trimming pared 5 bases from V and 11 bases from J, leaving 15 bases between. The germline gives CDR1 MNHEY, CDR2 SVGAGI.